This entry features one T cell receptor (beta chain) sequence. Germline CDR1 reads MNHEY; CDR2 reads SMNVEV (reference sequence). Trimming took 4 bases from V and 0 from J, leaving 15 bases between them. The CDR3 has 17 amino acids. This record comes from a study of shared clonotypes between healthy human individuals. Study-level background: Per-donor plates numbered three CD4 naive, three CD4 memory, two CD8 naive and one CD8 memory.

Authors' analysis steps: As immunoSEQ supplied junction-only sequences (without quality scores), filtering differed. The data were produced by immunoSEQ multiplex PCR, yet TCRdb's version contains in-frame clones alone and is incomplete. D and trimming were read from the DNA, whereas the V and J calls and clone size are those reported in that table. The table lists 2 million to 2.5 million clones, roughly 94% of them singletons, with 1% to 1.3% in the top ten. Naive CD8 cells lacked CD45RO and underwent positive selection for CCR7, leaving out terminally differentiated effector memory CD45RA+ cells.

This clonotype was obtained from a man younger than 30 in good health. The chain couples TRBV27 to TRBJ2-2; a possible D gene is TRBD1 (5 bases). The sample was naive CD8+ T cells sorted from blood. The CDR3 sequence is CASSSGRGEANTGELFF. The CDR3 region has the DNA TGTGCCAGCAGTTCCGGAAGGGGCGAAGCGAACACCGGGGAGCTGTTTTTT.